This is a list of T cell receptor beta chains from one sample in a study of PD-L1 blockade in urothelial cancer. Here immunoSEQ multiplex PCR was the method, and the copy in TCRdb shows in-frame clones only, minus some. The repertoire has just under 45,000 clones, under 90% of them found once; the top ten carry about 16%. The sample was PBMCs, taken around atezolizumab (anti-PD-L1) treatment. The source is a man aged 60-69 years with urothelial cancer. Each CDR3 is given with its conserved first and last residue. Fields, in order: V gene, J gene, D gene, clone size, CDR3 protein, CDR3 DNA. A D gene is named only where the DNA matches it firmly. Not all rows give a size; the values are once, few, many and, for expanded clones, a class.

V: TRBV6-5; J: TRBJ2-1; D: -; size: -; CDR3: CASSLLLGNEQFF; DNA: TGTGCCAGCAGCTTACTTCTCGGGAATGAGCAGTTCTTC
V: TRBV6-5; J: TRBJ1-1; D: -; size: -; CDR3: CASSVGEVGDTEAFF; DNA: TGTGCCAGCAGTGTAGGGGAAGTTGGGGACACTGAAGCTTTCTTT
V: TRBV29-1; J: TRBJ2-3; D: -; size: -; CDR3: CSVDRRLDTQYF; DNA: TGCAGCGTTGATCGTAGACTAGATACGCAGTATTTT
V: TRBV7-2; J: TRBJ1-2; D: TRBD1; size: -; CDR3: CASSARDRVYGYTF; DNA: TGTGCCAGCAGCGCCCGGGACAGGGTCTATGGCTACACCTTC
V: TRBV27; J: TRBJ2-3; D: -; size: -; CDR3: CASSLRRTEPDTQYF; DNA: TGTGCCAGCAGTCTGAGGAGGACAGAACCAGATACGCAGTATTTT
V: TRBV19; J: TRBJ1-2; D: TRBD1; size: -; CDR3: CASTRGDGYTF; DNA: TGTGCCAGTACCAGGGGGGATGGCTACACCTTC
V: TRBV19; J: TRBJ2-3; D: TRBD2; size: -; CDR3: CASSLTSGEYTDTQYF; DNA: TGTGCCAGTAGCCTGACTAGCGGGGAATACACAGATACGCAGTATTTT
V: TRBV7-2; J: TRBJ1-3; D: TRBD1; size: -; CDR3: CASSRDRGQENTIYF; DNA: TGTGCCAGCAGCCGAGACAGGGGGCAGGAAAACACCATATATTTT
V: TRBV28; J: TRBJ2-7; D: -; size: -; CDR3: CASSFSGVAYEQYF; DNA: TGTGCCAGCAGTTTCTCGGGGGTAGCCTACGAGCAGTACTTC
V: TRBV5-1; J: TRBJ2-3; D: -; size: -; CDR3: CASRFGNTDTQYF; DNA: TGCGCCAGCAGATTCGGGAACACAGATACGCAGTATTTT
V: TRBV7-7; J: TRBJ2-5; D: -; size: -; CDR3: CASSLFLGTQETQYF; DNA: TGTGCTAGCAGCTTATTCTTGGGGACTCAAGAGACCCAGTACTTC
V: TRBV5-1; J: TRBJ1-6; D: TRBD1; size: -; CDR3: CASSPDRDGSPLHF; DNA: TGCGCCAGCAGCCCAGACAGGGACGGCTCACCCCTCCACTTT
V: TRBV30; J: TRBJ2-7; D: TRBD1; size: -; CDR3: CAWSNRQGTVYEQYF; DNA: TGTGCCTGGAGTAACCGACAGGGGACTGTATACGAGCAGTACTTC
V: TRBV28; J: TRBJ1-2; D: TRBD1; size: -; CDR3: CASSSGQGLDYGYTF; DNA: TGTGCCAGCAGTTCCGGACAGGGGCTCGACTATGGCTACACCTTC
V: TRBV4-1; J: TRBJ1-1; D: -; size: -; CDR3: CASSQDTGENTEAFF; DNA: TGCGCCAGCAGCCAAGACACGGGAGAGAACACTGAAGCTTTCTTT
V: TRBV30; J: TRBJ2-7; D: -; size: once; CDR3: CAWSRTGVDEQYF; DNA: TGTGCCTGGTCTAGGACGGGGGTGGACGAGCAGTACTTC
V: TRBV10-2; J: TRBJ2-2; D: TRBD1; size: once; CDR3: CASRQGSFTGELFF; DNA: TGCGCCAGCAGACAGGGGTCCTTCACCGGGGAGCTGTTTTTT
V: TRBV18; J: TRBJ2-7; D: -; size: -; CDR3: CASSLDRREQYF; DNA: TGTGCCAGCTCACTTGACAGGCGCGAGCAGTACTTC
V: TRBV25-1; J: TRBJ2-7; D: TRBD1; size: -; CDR3: CASSETSMGQGAYEQYF; DNA: TGTGCCAGCAGTGAAACGTCCATGGGACAGGGGGCCTACGAGCAGTACTTC
V: TRBV5-1; J: TRBJ1-2; D: -; size: -; CDR3: CASSLFQTGPGGYGYTF; DNA: TGCGCCAGCAGCTTGTTCCAAACAGGGCCCGGCGGCTATGGCTACACCTTC
V: TRBV13; J: TRBJ1-1; D: -; size: -; CDR3: CASSLVGRKAFF; DNA: TGTGCCAGCAGCTTAGTGGGCAGGAAAGCTTTCTTT
V: TRBV2; J: TRBJ1-2; D: -; size: -; CDR3: CASSEAPGRVGWNGYTF; DNA: TGTGCCAGCAGTGAAGCGCCGGGCAGGGTCGGGTGGAATGGCTACACCTTC